This T cell receptor beta chain was found in a study of T cells in Graves' hyperthyroidism and ophthalmopathy. Study as a whole: The initial diagnosis was the point when peripheral blood was collected, ahead of any treatment.

Regions amplified from RNA transcripts were the TCR beta CDR3 regions. The TCR CDR3 was amplified in a first-round RT-PCR using the HTBI primer set. TCRdb reprocessed the multiplex PCR reads via MiXCR and lists one record per CDR3 protein. The sample shows 490,000 or so distinct CDR3 sequences, approximately 23% of them seen only once. CDR3 length equals 14 residues. The germline V gene encodes CDR1 KGHSH and CDR2 LQKENI. Trimming removed 3 bases from V and 3 bases from J, with 9 bases in between. The sequence was collected from a woman between 65 and 79 years old with Graves' ophthalmopathy. This chain links TRBV18 with TRBJ1-5; the D gene is possibly TRBD1 (5 bases). The sequencing sample was made of blood. The CDR3 region is CASSPSGTNQPQHF. CDR3 in DNA: TGTGCCAGCTCACCGTCAGGGACCAATCAGCCCCAGCATTTT.